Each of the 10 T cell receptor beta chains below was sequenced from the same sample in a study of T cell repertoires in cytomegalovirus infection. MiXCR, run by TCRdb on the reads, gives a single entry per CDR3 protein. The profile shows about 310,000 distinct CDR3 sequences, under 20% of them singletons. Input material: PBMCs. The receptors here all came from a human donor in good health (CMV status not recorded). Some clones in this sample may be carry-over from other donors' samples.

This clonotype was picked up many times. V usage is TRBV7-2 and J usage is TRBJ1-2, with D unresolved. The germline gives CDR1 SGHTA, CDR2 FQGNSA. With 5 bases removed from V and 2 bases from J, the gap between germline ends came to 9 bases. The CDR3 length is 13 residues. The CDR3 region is CASSVGRNYGYTF. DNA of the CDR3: TGTGCCAGCAGCGTAGGGCGGAACTATGGCTACACCTTC.

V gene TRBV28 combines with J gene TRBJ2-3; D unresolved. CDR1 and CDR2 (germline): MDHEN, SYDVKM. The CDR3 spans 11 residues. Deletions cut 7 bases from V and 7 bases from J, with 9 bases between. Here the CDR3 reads CASMSGYTQYF. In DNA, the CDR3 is TGTGCCAGCATGTCAGGATATACGCAGTATTTT.

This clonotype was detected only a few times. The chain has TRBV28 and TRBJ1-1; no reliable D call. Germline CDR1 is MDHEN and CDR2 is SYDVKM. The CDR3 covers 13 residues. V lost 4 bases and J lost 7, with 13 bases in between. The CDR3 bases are TGTGCCAGCAGTTACGGGGTAGATATTGAAGCTTTCTTT. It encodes CASSYGVDIEAFF.

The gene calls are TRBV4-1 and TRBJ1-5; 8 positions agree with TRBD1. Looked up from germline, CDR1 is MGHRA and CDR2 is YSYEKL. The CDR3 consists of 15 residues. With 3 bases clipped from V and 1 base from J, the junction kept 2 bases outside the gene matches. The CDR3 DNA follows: TGCGCCAGCAGCCACGGGACAGGAAGCAATCAGCCCCAGCATTTT. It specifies CASSHGTGSNQPQHF.

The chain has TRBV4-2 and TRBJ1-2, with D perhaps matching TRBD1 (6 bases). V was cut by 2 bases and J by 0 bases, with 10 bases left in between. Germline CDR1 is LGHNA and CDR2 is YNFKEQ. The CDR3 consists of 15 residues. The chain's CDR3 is CASSQYQGPNYGYTF. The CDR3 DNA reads TGTGCCAGCAGCCAATATCAGGGGCCTAACTATGGCTACACCTTC.

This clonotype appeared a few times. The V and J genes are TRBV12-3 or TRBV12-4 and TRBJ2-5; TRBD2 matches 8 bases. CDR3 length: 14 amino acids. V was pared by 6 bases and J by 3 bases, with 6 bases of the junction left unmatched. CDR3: CASRLTGLEETQYF. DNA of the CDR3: TGTGCCAGCAGACTAACGGGACTAGAAGAGACCCAGTACTTC.

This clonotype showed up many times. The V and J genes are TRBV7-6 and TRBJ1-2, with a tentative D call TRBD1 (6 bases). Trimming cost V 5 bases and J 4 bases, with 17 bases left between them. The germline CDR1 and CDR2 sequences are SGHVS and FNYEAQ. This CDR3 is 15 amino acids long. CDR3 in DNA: TGTGCCAGCAGCCCAGACAGGTCCCGGAGCTATGGCTACACCTTC. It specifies CASSPDRSRSYGYTF.

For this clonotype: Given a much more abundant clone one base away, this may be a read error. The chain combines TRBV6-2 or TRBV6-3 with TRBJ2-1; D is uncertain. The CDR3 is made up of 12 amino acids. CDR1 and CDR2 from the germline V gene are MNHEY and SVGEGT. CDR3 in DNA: TGTGCCAGCGGTTACCCAATGGGTGAGCAGTTCTTC. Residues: CASGYPMGEQFF.

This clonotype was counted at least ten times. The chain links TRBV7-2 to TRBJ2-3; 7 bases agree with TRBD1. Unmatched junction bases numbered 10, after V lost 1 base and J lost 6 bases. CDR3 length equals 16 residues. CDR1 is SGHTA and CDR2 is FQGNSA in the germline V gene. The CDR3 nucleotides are TGTGCCAGCAGCTTAGGCCCTAAGGGGGCCGGTGATACGCAGTATTTT. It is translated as CASSLGPKGAGDTQYF.

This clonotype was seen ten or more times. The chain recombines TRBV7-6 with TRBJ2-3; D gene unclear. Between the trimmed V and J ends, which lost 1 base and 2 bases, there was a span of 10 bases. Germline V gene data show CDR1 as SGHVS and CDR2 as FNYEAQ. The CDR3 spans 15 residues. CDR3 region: CASSLGVWTTDTQYF. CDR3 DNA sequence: TGTGCCAGCAGCTTAGGCGTATGGACCACAGATACGCAGTATTTT.